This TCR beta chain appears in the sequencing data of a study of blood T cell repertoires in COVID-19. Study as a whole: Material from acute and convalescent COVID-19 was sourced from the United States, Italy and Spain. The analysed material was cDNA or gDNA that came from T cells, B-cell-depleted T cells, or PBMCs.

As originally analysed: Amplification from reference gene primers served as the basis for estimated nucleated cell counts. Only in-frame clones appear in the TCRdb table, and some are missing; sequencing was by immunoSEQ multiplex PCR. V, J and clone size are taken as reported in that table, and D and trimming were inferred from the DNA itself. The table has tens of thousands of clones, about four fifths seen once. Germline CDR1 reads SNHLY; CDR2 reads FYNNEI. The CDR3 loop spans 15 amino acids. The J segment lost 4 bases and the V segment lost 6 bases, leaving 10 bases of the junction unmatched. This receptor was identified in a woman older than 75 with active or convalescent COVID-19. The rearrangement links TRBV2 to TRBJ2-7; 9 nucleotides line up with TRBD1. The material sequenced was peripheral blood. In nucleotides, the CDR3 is TGTGCCAGCAGCCCCGACAGGGGGTTTTCTTACGAGCAGTACTTC. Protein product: CASSPDRGFSYEQYF.